This T cell receptor (beta chain) was sequenced in a study of T-cell memory formation after mild COVID-19. TCRdb processed the 5' RACE reads anew with MiXCR; each CDR3 protein has one entry. The sample lists some 160,000 distinct CDR3 sequences; roughly 28% were seen once. This clonotype originated in an adult woman who had mild COVID-19 (a few samples of this study predate the infection). Cell type and time point are not known. The sequenced sample was PBMCs or a T cell subset sorted from them (not recorded which).

CDR3 sequence reads: CASSDWQNSTDTQYF. The CDR3 bases are TGCGCCAGCAGTGATTGGCAGAATAGCACAGATACGCAGTATTTT. The chain combines TRBV10-2 with TRBJ2-3; unclear D gene. This CDR3 region has 15 residues. Trimming pared 3 bases from V and 0 bases from J, leaving 10 bases between. Germline-derived CDR1 and CDR2 are WSHSY and SAAADI.